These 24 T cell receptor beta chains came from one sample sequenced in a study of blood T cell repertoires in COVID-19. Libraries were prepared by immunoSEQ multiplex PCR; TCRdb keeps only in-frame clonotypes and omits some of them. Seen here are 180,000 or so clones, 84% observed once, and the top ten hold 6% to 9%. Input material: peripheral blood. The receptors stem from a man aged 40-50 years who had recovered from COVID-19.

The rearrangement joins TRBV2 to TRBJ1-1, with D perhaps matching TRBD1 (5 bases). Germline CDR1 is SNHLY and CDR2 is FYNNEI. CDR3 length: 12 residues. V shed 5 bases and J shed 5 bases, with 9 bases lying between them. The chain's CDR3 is CASSRGETEAFF. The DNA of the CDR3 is TGTGCCAGCAGTCGGGGGGAAACTGAAGCTTTCTTT. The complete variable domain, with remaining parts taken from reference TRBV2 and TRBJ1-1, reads EPEVTQTPSHQVTQMGQEVILRCVPISNHLYFYWYRQILGQKVEFLVSFYNNEISEKSEIFDDQFSVERPDGSNFTLKIRSTKLEDSAMYFCASSRGETEAFFGQGTRLTVV.

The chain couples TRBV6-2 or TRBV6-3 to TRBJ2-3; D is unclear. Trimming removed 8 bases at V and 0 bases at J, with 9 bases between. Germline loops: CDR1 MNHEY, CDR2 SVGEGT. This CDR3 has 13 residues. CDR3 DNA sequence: TGTGCCAGCCGCCAAGCTAGCACAGATACGCAGTATTTT. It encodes CASRQASTDTQYF.

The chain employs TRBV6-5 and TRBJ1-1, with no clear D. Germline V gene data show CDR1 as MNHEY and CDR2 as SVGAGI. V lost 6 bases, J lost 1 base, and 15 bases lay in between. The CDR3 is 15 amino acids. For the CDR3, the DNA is TGTGCCAGCAGGATCCTTCGCTACCCGAACACTGAAGCTTTCTTT. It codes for CASRILRYPNTEAFF.

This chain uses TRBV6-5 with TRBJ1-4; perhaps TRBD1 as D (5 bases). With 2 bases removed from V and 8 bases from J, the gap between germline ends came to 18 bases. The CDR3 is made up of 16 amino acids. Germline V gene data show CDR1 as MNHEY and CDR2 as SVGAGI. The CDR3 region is CASSYEEVGGWEKLFF. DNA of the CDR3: TGTGCCAGCAGTTACGAGGAGGTGGGGGGTTGGGAAAAACTGTTTTTT.

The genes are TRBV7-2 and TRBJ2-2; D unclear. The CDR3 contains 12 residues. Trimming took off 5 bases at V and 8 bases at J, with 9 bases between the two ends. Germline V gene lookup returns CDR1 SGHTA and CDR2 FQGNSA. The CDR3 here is CASSPFVGELFF. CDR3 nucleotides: TGTGCCAGCAGCCCCTTTGTTGGGGAGCTGTTTTTT.

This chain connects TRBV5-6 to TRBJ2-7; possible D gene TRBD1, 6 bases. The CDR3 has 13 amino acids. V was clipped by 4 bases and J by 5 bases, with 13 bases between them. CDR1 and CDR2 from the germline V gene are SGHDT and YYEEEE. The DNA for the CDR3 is TGTGCCAGCAGCCGGGGACATTACAACGAGCAGTACTTC. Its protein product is CASSRGHYNEQYF.

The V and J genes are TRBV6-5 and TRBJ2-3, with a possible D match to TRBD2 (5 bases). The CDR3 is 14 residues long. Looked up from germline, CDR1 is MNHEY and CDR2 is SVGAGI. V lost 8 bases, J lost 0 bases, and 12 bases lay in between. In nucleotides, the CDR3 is TGTGCCAGCGGACTTGGTGGGAGCACAGATACGCAGTATTTT. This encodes CASGLGGSTDTQYF.

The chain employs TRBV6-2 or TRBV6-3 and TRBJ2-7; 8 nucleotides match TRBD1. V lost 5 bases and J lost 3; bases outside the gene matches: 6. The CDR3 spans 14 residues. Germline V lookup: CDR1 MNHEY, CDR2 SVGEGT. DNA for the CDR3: TGTGCCAGCAGTACAGGGGGATCACGCTACGAGCAGTACTTC. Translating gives CASSTGGSRYEQYF.

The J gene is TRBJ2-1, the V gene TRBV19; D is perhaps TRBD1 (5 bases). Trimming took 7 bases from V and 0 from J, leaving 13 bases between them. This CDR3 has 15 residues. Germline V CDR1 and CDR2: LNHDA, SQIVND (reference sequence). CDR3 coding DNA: TGTGCCAGTACCCTGACAGCTATCTCCTACAATGAGCAGTTCTTC. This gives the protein CASTLTAISYNEQFF.

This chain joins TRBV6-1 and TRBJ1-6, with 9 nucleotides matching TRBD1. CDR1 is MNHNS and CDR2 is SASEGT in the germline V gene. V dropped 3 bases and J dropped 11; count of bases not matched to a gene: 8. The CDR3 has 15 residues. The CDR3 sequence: CASSDNRGPPTPLHF. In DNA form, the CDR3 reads TGTGCCAGCAGTGATAACAGGGGGCCGCCAACACCCCTCCACTTT.

CDR3 DNA: TGCGCCAGCAGCTTGGCCCAATTTGAACTAGCGGGAGGGATCGAGCAGTACTTC. Its translation: CASSLAQFELAGGIEQYF. This chain links TRBV5-1 with TRBJ2-7; 13 positions agree with TRBD2. The ends lost 0 bases at V and 6 bases at J; junction bases unmatched: 12. The V gene's germline CDR1 is SGHRS and CDR2 YFSETQ. CDR3 length: 18 amino acids.

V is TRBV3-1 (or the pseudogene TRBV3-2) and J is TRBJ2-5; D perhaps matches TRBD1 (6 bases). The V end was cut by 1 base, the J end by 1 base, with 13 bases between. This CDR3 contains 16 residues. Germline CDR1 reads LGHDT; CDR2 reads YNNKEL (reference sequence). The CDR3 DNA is TGTGCCAGCAGCCAAGGCCCGGACAGTAGCCAAGAGACCCAGTACTTC. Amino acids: CASSQGPDSSQETQYF.

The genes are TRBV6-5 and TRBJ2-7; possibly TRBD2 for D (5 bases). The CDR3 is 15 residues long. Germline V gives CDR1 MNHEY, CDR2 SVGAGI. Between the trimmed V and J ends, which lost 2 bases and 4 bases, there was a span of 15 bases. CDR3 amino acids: CASSYTRAVGYEQYF. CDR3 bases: TGTGCCAGCAGTTACACGAGGGCCGTAGGTTACGAGCAGTACTTC.

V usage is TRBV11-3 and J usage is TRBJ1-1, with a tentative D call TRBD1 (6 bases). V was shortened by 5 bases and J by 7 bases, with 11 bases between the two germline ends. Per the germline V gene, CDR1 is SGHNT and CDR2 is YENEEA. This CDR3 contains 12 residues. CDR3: CASSTRTVEAFF. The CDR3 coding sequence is TGTGCCAGCAGCACGCGGACAGTTGAAGCTTTCTTT.

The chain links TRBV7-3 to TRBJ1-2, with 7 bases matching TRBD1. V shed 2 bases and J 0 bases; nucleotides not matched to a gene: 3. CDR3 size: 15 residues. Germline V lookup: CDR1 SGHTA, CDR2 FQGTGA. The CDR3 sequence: CASSLGQGANYGYTF. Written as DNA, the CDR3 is TGTGCCAGCAGCTTAGGGCAGGGGGCTAACTATGGCTACACCTTC. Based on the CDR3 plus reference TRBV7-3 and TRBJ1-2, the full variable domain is GAGVSQTPSNKVTEKGKYVELRCDPISGHTALYWYRQSLGQGPEFLIYFQGTGAADDSGLPNDRFFAVRPEGSVSTLKIQRTERGDSAVYLCASSLGQGANYGYTFGSGTRLTVV.

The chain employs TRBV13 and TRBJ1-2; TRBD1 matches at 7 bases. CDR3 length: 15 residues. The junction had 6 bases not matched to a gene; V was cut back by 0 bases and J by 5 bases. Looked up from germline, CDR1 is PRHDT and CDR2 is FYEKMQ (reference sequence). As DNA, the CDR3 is TGTGCCAGCAGCTTAGGGACAGGGATGTTGTATGGCTACACCTTC. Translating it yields CASSLGTGMLYGYTF.

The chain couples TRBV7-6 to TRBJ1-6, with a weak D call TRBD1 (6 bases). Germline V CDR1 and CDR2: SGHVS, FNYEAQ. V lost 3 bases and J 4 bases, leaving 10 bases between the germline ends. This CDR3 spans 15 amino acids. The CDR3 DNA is TGTGCCAGCAGCTTGGACAGTCCTTATAATTCACCCCTCCACTTT. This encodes CASSLDSPYNSPLHF.

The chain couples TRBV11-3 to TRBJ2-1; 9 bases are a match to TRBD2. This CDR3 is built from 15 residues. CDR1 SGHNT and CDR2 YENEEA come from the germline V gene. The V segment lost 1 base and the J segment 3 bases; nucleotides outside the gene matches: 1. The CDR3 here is CASSLGLADYNEQFF. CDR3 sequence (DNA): TGTGCCAGCAGCTTAGGACTAGCGGACTACAATGAGCAGTTCTTC. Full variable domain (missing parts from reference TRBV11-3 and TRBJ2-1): EAGVVQSPRYKIIEKKQPVAFWCNPISGHNTLYWYLQNLGQGPELLIRYENEEAVDDSQLPKDRFSAERLKGVDSTLKIQPAELGDSAVYLCASSLGLADYNEQFFGPGTRLTVL.

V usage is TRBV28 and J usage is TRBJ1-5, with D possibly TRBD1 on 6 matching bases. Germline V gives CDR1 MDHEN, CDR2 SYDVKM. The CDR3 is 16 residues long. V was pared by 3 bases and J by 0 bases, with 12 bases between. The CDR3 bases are TGTGCCAGCAGTTTTTCTGGACAGTATAGCAATCAGCCCCAGCATTTT. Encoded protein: CASSFSGQYSNQPQHF.

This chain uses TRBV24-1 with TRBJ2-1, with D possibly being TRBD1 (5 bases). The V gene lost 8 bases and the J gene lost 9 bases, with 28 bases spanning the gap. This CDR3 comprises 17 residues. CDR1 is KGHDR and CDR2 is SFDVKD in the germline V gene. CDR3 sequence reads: CATTEIGDSYPTVEQFF. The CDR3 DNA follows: TGTGCCACCACCGAAATCGGAGACAGTTACCCGACTGTTGAGCAGTTCTTC.

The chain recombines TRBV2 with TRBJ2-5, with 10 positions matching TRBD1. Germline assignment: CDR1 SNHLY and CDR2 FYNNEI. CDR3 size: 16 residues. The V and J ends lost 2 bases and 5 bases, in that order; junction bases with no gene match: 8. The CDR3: CASSELGQGLGETQYF. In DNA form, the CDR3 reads TGTGCCAGCAGTGAATTGGGACAGGGGTTGGGGGAGACCCAGTACTTC.

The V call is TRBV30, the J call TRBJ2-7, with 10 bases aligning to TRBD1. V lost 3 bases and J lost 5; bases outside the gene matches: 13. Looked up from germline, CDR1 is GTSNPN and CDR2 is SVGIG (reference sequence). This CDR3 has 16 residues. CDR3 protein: CAWRIPSTGGRDEQYF. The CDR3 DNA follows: TGTGCCTGGAGAATCCCTTCGACAGGGGGCAGGGACGAGCAGTACTTC.

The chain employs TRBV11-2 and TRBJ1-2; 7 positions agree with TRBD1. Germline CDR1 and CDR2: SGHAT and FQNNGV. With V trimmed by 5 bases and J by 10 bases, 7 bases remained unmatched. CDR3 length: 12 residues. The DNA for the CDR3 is TGTGCCAGCAGCCCAAAAACAGGGGACTACACCTTC. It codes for CASSPKTGDYTF. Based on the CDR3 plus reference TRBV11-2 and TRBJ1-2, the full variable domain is EAGVAQSPRYKIIEKRQSVAFWCNPISGHATLYWYQQILGQGPKLLIQFQNNGVVDDSQLPKDRFSAERLKGVDSTLKIQPAKLEDSAVYLCASSPKTGDYTFGSGTRLTVV.

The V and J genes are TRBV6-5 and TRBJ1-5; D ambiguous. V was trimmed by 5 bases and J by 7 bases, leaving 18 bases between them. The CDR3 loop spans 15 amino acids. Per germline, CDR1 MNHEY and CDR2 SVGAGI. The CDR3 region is CASSRRRILNQPQHF. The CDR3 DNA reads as TGTGCCAGCAGTAGGAGGAGGATTCTCAACCAGCCCCAGCATTTT.